Here is one T cell receptor (beta chain) with its context. The antigen is unknown. The sample belongs to a study of OX40 agonist ivuxolimab in advanced cancers. As for the study in general: Patients received ivuxolimab, an agonistic anti-OX40 (CD134) antibody.

The table came from immunoSEQ multiplex PCR; TCRdb's copy has only in-frame clones and leaves some out. Of 30,000 to 45,000 clones in the sample, 60% to 80% were seen once. This CDR3 is 16 amino acids long. Germline V gene data show CDR1 as SEHNR and CDR2 as FQNEAQ (reference sequence). The trim removed 4 bases at V and 0 bases at J, leaving 6 bases unmatched. Findings of the study overall: Also showing low normalized T-cell clonal expansion were some of the nonresponders.

This receptor was taken from an adult with an advanced solid tumor such as melanoma, head and neck, liver or kidney cancer. The J gene is TRBJ2-1, the V gene TRBV7-9, with 7 bases matching TRBD2. Specimen: CD4+ or CD8+ T cells sorted from blood, collected in a trial of the OX40 agonist ivuxolimab. DNA for the CDR3: TGTGCCAGCAGCTCGCCGTCTAGCGGCTCCTACAATGAGCAGTTCTTC. Translating gives CASSSPSSGSYNEQFF.